This T cell receptor (beta chain) was documented in a study of shared clonotypes between healthy human individuals. This clone occurred once. The antigen remains unidentified. Study-wide results and caveats: Clonotypes which were not shared had lower generation probabilities than clonotypes that all four donors shared. Represented diversity (both genetic and exposure-history) was limited by the small number of donors.

Terminally differentiated effector memory CD45RA+ cells were excluded by CCR7 positive selection of CD45RO-negative cells. All donors were Caucasian adults living in Nashville, Tennessee. Authors' data handling: For the immunoSEQ data, sequences were junction-only without quality scores, so filtering differed. TCRdb keeps only in-frame clones here, not all; method: immunoSEQ multiplex PCR. The DNA gave D and trimming, while V, J and clone size come from that table. The sample lists about 2 million clones; 85% to 95% were seen once. The sequence was collected from a man between 18 and 35 years old in good health. What was sequenced was naive CD8+ T cells sorted from blood.

The CDR3 reads CASSGGQGRTFF. The CDR3 DNA reads TGTGCCAGCAGCGGAGGACAGGGGCGGACTTTCTTT. This chain links TRBV5-6 with TRBJ1-1, with 9 bases fitting TRBD1. Germline V gene data show CDR1 as SGHDT and CDR2 as YYEEEE. Trimming at V came to 4 bases and at J to 12 bases, leaving 7 bases not matched to a gene. The CDR3 covers 12 residues.